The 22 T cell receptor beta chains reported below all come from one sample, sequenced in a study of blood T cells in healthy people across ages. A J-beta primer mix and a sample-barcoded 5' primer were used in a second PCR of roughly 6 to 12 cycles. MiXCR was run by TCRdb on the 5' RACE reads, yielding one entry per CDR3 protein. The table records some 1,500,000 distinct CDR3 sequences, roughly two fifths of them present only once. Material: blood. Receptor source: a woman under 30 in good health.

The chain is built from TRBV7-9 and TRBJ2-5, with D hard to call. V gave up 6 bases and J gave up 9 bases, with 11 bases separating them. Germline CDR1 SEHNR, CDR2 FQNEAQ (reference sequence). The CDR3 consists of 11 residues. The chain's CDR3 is CASSSGLAQYF. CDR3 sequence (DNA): TGTGCCAGCAGTTCGGGCTTGGCCCAGTACTTC.

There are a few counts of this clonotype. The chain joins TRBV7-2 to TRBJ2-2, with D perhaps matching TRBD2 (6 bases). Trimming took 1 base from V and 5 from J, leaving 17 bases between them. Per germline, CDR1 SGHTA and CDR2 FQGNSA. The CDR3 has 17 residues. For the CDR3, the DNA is TGTGCCAGCAGCTTAGATCTAAGGGCAGGGAGGACCGGGGAGCTGTTTTTT. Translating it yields CASSLDLRAGRTGELFF.

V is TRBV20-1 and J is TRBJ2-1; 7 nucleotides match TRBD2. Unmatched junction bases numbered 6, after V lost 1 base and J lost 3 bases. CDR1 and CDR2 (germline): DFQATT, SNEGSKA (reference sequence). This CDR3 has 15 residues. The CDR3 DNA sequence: TGCAGTGCTAGAGCTAGCGGAATATACTACAATGAGCAGTTCTTC. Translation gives CSARASGIYYNEQFF.

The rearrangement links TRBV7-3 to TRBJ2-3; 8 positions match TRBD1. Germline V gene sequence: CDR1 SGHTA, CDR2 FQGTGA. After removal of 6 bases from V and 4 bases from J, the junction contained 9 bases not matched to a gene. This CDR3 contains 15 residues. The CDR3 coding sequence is TGTGCCAGCAGTATGCAGGGGGCGCGGTCAGATACGCAGTATTTT. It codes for CASSMQGARSDTQYF.

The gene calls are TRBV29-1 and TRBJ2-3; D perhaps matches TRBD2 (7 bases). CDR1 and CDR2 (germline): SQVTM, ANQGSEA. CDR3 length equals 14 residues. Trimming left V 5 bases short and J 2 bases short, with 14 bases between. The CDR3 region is CSVRAGATTDTQYF. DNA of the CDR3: TGCAGCGTTCGTGCGGGGGCCACCACAGATACGCAGTATTTT.

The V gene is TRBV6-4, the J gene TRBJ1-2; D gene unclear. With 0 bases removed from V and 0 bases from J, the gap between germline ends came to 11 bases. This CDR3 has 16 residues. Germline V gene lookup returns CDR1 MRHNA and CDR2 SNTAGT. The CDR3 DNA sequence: TGTGCCAGCAGTGACTCCTACAGAAAGACTAACTATGGCTACACCTTC. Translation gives CASSDSYRKTNYGYTF.

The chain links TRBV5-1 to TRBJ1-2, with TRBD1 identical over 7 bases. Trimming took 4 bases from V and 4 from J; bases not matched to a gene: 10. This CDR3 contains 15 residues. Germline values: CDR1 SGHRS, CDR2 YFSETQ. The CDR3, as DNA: TGCGCCAGCAGCATATCAGGGGGTATGGCCTATGGCTACACCTTC. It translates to CASSISGGMAYGYTF.

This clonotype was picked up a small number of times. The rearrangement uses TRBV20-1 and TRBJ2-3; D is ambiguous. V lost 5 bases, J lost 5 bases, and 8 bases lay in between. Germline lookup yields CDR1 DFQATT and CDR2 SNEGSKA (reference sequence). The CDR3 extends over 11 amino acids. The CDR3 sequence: CSAALRDTQYF. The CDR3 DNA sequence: TGCAGTGCTGCCCTTAGAGATACGCAGTATTTT.

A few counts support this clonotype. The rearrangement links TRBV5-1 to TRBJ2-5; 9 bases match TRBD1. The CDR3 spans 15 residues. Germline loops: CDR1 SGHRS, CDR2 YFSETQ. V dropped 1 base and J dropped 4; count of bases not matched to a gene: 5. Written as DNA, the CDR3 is TGCGCCAGCAGCTTGAAACAGGGGGCAGGAGAGACCCAGTACTTC. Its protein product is CASSLKQGAGETQYF.

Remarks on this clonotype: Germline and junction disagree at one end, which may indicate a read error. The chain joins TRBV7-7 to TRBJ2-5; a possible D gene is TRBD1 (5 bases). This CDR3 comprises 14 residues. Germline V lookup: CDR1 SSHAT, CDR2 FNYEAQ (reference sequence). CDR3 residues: CASSPTGFGETQYF. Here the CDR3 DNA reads TGTGCTAGCAGCCCTACAGGTTTTGGAGAGACCCAGTACTTC. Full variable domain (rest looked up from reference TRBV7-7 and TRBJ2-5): GAGVSQSPRYKVTKRGQDVTLRCDPISSHATLYWYQQALGQGPEFLTYFNYEAQPDKSGLPSDRFSAERPEGSISTLTIQRTEQRDSAMYRCASSPTGFGETQYFGPGTRLLVL.

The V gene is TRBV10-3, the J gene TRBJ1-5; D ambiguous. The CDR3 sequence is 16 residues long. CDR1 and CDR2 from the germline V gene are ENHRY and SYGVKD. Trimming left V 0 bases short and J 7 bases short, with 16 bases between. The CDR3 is CAISESDGGSGQPQHF. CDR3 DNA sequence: TGTGCCATCAGTGAGTCGGATGGAGGGTCAGGACAGCCCCAGCATTTT.

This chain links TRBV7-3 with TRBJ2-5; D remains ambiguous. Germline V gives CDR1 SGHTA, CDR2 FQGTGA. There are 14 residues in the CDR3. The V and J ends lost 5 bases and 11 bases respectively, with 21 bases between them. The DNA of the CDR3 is TGTGCCAGCAGCGCAGAATACAGACCAAATGAGCAGTACTTC. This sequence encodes CASSAEYRPNEQYF.

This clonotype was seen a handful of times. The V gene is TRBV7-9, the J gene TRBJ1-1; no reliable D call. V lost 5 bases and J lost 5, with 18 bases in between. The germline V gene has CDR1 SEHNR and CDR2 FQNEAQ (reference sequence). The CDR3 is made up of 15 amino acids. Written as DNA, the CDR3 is TGTGCCAGCAGCGCTGACCTTGGGGTTCTTACTGAAGCTTTCTTT. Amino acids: CASSADLGVLTEAFF.

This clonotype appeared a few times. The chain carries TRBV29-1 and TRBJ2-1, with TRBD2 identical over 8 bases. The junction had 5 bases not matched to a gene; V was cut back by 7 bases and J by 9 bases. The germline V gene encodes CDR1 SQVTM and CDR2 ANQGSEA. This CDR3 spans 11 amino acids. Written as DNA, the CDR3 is TGCAGCGCTCGCGCGGGGGGTGAGCAGTTCTTC. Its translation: CSARAGGEQFF.

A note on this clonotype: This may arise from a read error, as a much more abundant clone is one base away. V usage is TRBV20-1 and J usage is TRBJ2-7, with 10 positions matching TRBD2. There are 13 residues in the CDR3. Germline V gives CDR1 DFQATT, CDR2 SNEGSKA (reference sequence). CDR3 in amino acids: CGARAGGSYEQYF. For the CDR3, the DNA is TGCGGTGCTAGAGCGGGGGGGTCGTACGAGCAGTACTTC.

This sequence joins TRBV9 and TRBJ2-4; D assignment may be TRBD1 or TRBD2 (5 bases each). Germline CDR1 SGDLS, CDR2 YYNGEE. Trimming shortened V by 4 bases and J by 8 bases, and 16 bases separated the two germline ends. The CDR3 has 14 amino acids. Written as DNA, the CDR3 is TGTGCCAGCAGCCCCGGGGCCGGGTGGTACATTCAGTACTTC. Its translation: CASSPGAGWYIQYF.

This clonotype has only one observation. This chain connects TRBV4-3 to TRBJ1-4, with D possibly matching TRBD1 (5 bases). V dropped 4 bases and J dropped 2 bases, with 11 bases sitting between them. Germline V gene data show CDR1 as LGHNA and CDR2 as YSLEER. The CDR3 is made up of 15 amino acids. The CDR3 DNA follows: TGCGCCAGCAGCCGCCGGGACGATACTAATGAAAAACTGTTTTTT. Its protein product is CASSRRDDTNEKLFF.

CDR3 sequence reads: CASSETGEGWGDTQYF. The CDR3 DNA reads TGTGCCAGCAGTGAAACAGGGGAGGGCTGGGGAGATACGCAGTATTTT. The chain is built from TRBV27 and TRBJ2-3; possibly TRBD1 or TRBD2 for D (7 bases each). V was clipped by 5 bases and J by 5 bases, with 20 bases between them. The germline V gene encodes CDR1 MNHEY and CDR2 SMNVEV (reference sequence). The CDR3 runs to 16 residues.

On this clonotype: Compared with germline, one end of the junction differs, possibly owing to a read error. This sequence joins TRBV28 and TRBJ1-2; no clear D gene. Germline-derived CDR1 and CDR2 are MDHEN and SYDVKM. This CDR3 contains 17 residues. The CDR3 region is CASSSTATDLLNYGCTF. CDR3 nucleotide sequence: TGTGCCAGCAGTTCTACAGCGACTGATTTACTAAACTATGGCTGCACCTTC.

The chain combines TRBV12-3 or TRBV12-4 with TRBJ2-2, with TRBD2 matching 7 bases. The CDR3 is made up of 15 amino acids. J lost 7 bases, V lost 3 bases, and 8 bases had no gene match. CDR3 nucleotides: TGTGCCAGCAGTTTCTGGGGGGGGGTTGTCGGGGAGCTGTTTTTT. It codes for CASSFWGGVVGELFF.

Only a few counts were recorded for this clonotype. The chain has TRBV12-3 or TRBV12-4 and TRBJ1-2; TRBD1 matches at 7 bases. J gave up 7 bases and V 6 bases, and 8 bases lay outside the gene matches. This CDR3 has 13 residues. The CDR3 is CASRATGMGGYTF. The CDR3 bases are TGTGCCAGCAGGGCGACAGGGATGGGTGGCTACACCTTC.

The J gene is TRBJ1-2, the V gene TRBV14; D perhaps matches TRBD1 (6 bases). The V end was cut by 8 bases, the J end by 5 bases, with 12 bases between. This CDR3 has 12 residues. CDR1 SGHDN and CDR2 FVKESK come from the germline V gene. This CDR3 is CASSGATYGYTF. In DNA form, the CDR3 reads TGTGCCAGCTCAGGGGCAACGTATGGCTACACCTTC.